A selection of T cell receptor beta chains follows, all from one sample in a study of shared clonotypes between healthy human individuals. The protocol was immunoSEQ multiplex PCR, while the TCRdb copy is restricted to in-frame clones and leaves out a portion. Found here are some 1.1 million clones, roughly 80% of them singletons; the top ten hold 0.89%. Sequenced sample: memory CD4+ T cells from PBMCs. The receptors were gathered from a man in his late teens or twenties in good health. Some clones in this sample may be carry-over from other donors' samples. Both conserved end residues are part of each CDR3. The D gene is left open where the match is weak. The listing skips clone size in some rows; elsewhere it reads once, few, many or a size class.

-,-,TRBJ2-5,TRBV2,CASSEVDRQETQYF,TGTGCCAGCAGTGAAGTTGATAGACAAGAGACCCAGTACTTC
TRBD2,-,TRBJ2-1,TRBV7-2,CASSLIGAGGGGEQFF,TGTGCCAGCAGCTTGATTGGAGCGGGAGGGGGTGGTGAGCAGTTCTTC
-,-,TRBJ2-7,TRBV28,CAAGTHAYEQYF,TGTGCCGCCGGGACCCACGCCTACGAGCAGTACTTC
TRBD1,-,TRBJ1-5,TRBV7-9,CASSAPGQGYQPQHF,TGTGCCAGCAGCGCCCCGGGACAGGGCTATCAGCCCCAGCATTTT
TRBD1,many,TRBJ2-5,TRBV4-1,CASSRDRGSQETQYF,TGCGCCAGCAGCCGAGACAGGGGTTCCCAAGAGACCCAGTACTTC
-,-,TRBJ1-2,TRBV5-4,CASSTKDHYGYTF,TGTGCCAGCAGCACTAAGGACCACTATGGCTACACCTTC
TRBD2,many,TRBJ2-7,TRBV13,CASRDSGRYGIAYEQYF,TGTGCCAGCAGGGACAGCGGGAGGTATGGTATCGCCTACGAGCAGTACTTC
-,-,TRBJ2-1,TRBV9,CASSPGAGVGGRNEQFF,TGTGCCAGCAGCCCCGGGGCGGGGGTAGGGGGTAGGAATGAGCAGTTCTTC
TRBD2,-,TRBJ2-7,TRBV19,CASRDSGRKYEQYF,TGTGCCAGTAGGGATAGCGGGAGGAAATACGAGCAGTACTTC
TRBD1,-,TRBJ1-1,TRBV27,CASSLLGGGTEAFF,TGTGCCAGCAGTTTATTAGGGGGCGGGACTGAAGCTTTCTTT
-,-,TRBJ2-7,TRBV28,CASSPVGEQYF,TGTGCCAGCAGCCCGGTAGGCGAGCAGTACTTC
TRBD1,-,TRBJ2-7,TRBV6-1,CASSSRQGAREQYF,TGTGCCAGCAGTTCCCGACAGGGGGCGCGGGAGCAGTACTTC
-,-,TRBJ2-5,TRBV25-1,CASSPWEREQYF,TGTGCCAGCAGTCCATGGGAGCGAGAGCAGTACTTC
-,-,TRBJ2-7,TRBV2,CASSEGWKGYEQYF,TGTGCCAGCAGTGAGGGGTGGAAGGGCTACGAGCAGTACTTC
-,-,TRBJ2-3,TRBV5-6,CASSPGGGSTDTQYF,TGTGCCAGCAGCCCAGGGGGGGGTAGCACAGATACGCAGTATTTT
-,-,TRBJ2-7,TRBV5-1,CASSPLGAYEQYF,TGCGCCAGCAGCCCGCTCGGGGCCTACGAGCAGTACTTC
TRBD1,few,TRBJ1-1,TRBV11-2,CASSRTGSLTEAFF,TGTGCCAGCAGCCGGACAGGAAGCCTCACTGAAGCTTTCTTT
-,few,TRBJ1-4,TRBV5-4,CASSLRDQKLFF,TGTGCCAGCAGCTTGAGGGACCAAAAACTGTTTTTT
TRBD1,-,TRBJ1-1,TRBV28,CASSLGQLNTEAFF,TGTGCCAGCAGTTTGGGACAGCTGAACACTGAAGCTTTCTTT
-,few,TRBJ2-7,TRBV18,CASSPTGQNYEQYF,TGTGCCAGCTCACCCACTGGACAGAACTACGAGCAGTACTTC
-,-,TRBJ2-5,TRBV5-1,CASSLAGGGGASQETQYF,TGCGCCAGCAGCTTGGCCGGTGGTGGAGGCGCGAGCCAAGAGACCCAGTACTTC
-,-,TRBJ1-1,TRBV28,CASSLGGETAFF,TGTGCCAGCAGTTTGGGCGGCGAAACGGCTTTCTTT
TRBD1,-,TRBJ2-5,TRBV7-2,CASSPDRTGGWAQYF,TGTGCCAGCAGCCCGGACAGGACAGGGGGGTGGGCCCAGTACTTC
TRBD2,once,TRBJ2-7,TRBV27,CASSLSEGGFYEQYF,TGTGCCAGCAGTTTATCGGAGGGAGGGTTCTACGAGCAGTACTTC
-,-,TRBJ2-7,TRBV6-1,CASNVEERALEQYF,TGTGCCAGCAACGTCGAAGAGCGGGCCCTCGAGCAGTACTTC
-,-,TRBJ2-1,TRBV7-8,CASSPSWGFQSYNEQFF,TGTGCCAGCAGCCCCTCGTGGGGCTTCCAAAGCTACAATGAGCAGTTCTTC
-,-,TRBJ2-1,TRBV5-1,CASSFGPDTTNEQFF,TGCGCCAGCAGCTTTGGGCCGGACACAACTAATGAGCAGTTCTTC
-,-,TRBJ2-7,TRBV10-3,CASRTDSYEQYF,TGTGCCTCGAGGACGGACTCCTACGAGCAGTACTTC
TRBD1,few,TRBJ1-2,TRBV30,CAWSGQGPGGYTF,TGTGCCTGGAGTGGACAGGGGCCTGGAGGCTACACCTTC
-,-,TRBJ2-7,TRBV7-2,CASSLGPSDTYEQYF,TGTGCCAGCAGCTTAGGGCCTAGCGACACCTACGAGCAGTACTTC